This T cell receptor beta chain was recovered during a study of regulatory T cells in long-lasting Graves disease. In the study overall: Newly diagnosed Graves' patients took antithyroid drugs under 3 months.

Stated time point: newly diagnosed GD, antithyroid drugs for less than 3 months. From PBMCs, RNA was extracted and then used to make the TCR library. Combining iRepertoire HTBI primers with Arm-PCR of CDR3 regions, the authors built TCR beta libraries. TCRdb reanalysed the multiplex PCR reads using MiXCR and keeps one entry per CDR3 protein. This table holds roughly 500,000 distinct CDR3 sequences, about 13% found once. This CDR3 region has 15 residues. Looked up from germline, CDR1 is MNHNS and CDR2 is SASEGT. Unmatched junction bases numbered 13, after V lost 6 bases and J lost 5 bases. A further study also used this sample, focusing on T cells in Graves' hyperthyroidism and ophthalmopathy.

Sequenced here: peripheral blood mononuclear cells (PBMCs), sampled at new diagnosis, from a patient treated with antithyroid drugs. The receptor comes from a man younger than 45 with Graves disease. The genes are TRBV6-1 and TRBJ2-7; 7 positions agree with TRBD2. The CDR3 nucleotides read TGTGCCAGCAGGCCCCGGGGGGTCGAGGATCACGAGCAGTACTTC. It codes for CASRPRGVEDHEQYF.